What follows are 26 T cell receptor beta chains derived from one specimen sequenced in a study of blood T cell repertoires in COVID-19. Using immunoSEQ multiplex PCR, the repertoire was profiled, and TCRdb retains in-frame clones only, with some absent. The repertoire includes tens of thousands of clones, about 88% of them detected once, and 1.3% sits in the top ten. Material for sequencing was peripheral blood. The source is a man aged 55 to 70 with acute or convalescent COVID-19.

The genes are TRBV12-3 or TRBV12-4 and TRBJ1-5; D is possibly TRBD1 (5 bases). Trimming took off 3 bases at V and 7 bases at J, with 10 bases between the two ends. The CDR3 has 13 amino acids. For the CDR3, the DNA is TGTGCCAGCAGTTTTGGGGGGGAACAGCCCCAGCATTTT. Translating it yields CASSFGGEQPQHF.

This clone was detected once. This chain links TRBV19 with TRBJ2-7, with D perhaps TRBD2 (6 bases). V dropped 1 base and J dropped 3 bases, with 16 bases sitting between them. Germline CDR1 is LNHDA and CDR2 is SQIVND (reference sequence). There are 16 residues in the CDR3. In DNA form, the CDR3 reads TGTGCCAGTAGTATAGGCGGGGCACCCCTGGGCTACGAGCAGTACTTC. Translation gives CASSIGGAPLGYEQYF.

The CDR3, as DNA: TGTGCCAGCAGCTTCGACGGGAGGGCCCAAGAGACCCAGTACTTC. Residues: CASSFDGRAQETQYF. V is TRBV11-2 and J is TRBJ2-5; 8 bases agree with TRBD2. The CDR3 is 15 amino acids. V gave up 3 bases and J gave up 1 base; unmatched junction bases: 4. From germline, CDR1 is SGHAT and CDR2 FQNNGV.

The chain has TRBV7-9 and TRBJ1-2, with 9 bases fitting TRBD1. The junction had 3 bases not matched to a gene; V was cut back by 1 base and J by 3 bases. This CDR3 contains 15 residues. Germline V gene sequence: CDR1 SEHNR, CDR2 FQNEAQ (reference sequence). This CDR3 reads CASSLEQGADYGYTF. The CDR3 DNA is TGTGCCAGCAGCTTAGAACAGGGGGCTGACTATGGCTACACCTTC.

This chain uses TRBV4-1 with TRBJ1-2; TRBD1 agrees at 9 bases. This CDR3 is 15 amino acids long. From germline, CDR1 is MGHRA and CDR2 YSYEKL. Trimming at V came to 4 bases and at J to 3 bases, leaving 6 bases not matched to a gene. The CDR3 DNA reads as TGCGCCAGCAGCCCCCAACAGGGGGCTGACTATGGCTACACCTTC. Translating it yields CASSPQQGADYGYTF.

V is TRBV19 and J is TRBJ2-1; possible D gene TRBD2, 6 bases. This CDR3 has 13 amino acids. CDR1 is LNHDA, CDR2 SQIVND, per germline (reference sequence). V was trimmed by 3 bases and J by 7 bases, leaving 10 bases between them. The CDR3 sequence is CASSISGLNEQFF. CDR3 coding DNA: TGTGCCAGTAGTATCAGCGGGTTAAATGAGCAGTTCTTC.

The rearrangement uses TRBV3-1 (or the pseudogene TRBV3-2) and TRBJ2-7; a possible D gene is TRBD1 (5 bases). Trimming shortened V by 0 bases and J by 3 bases, and 12 bases separated the two germline ends. The germline V gene encodes CDR1 LGHDT and CDR2 YNNKEL (reference sequence). The CDR3 has 15 amino acids. The CDR3 nucleotides read TGTGCCAGCAGCCAAGATACCTACCAGGGCTACGAGCAGTACTTC. Protein: CASSQDTYQGYEQYF.

The V call is TRBV9, the J call TRBJ2-5; 7 nucleotides line up with TRBD2. The CDR3 consists of 15 residues. The junction had 8 bases not matched to a gene; V was cut back by 0 bases and J by 6 bases. Germline CDR1 reads SGDLS; CDR2 reads YYNGEE. This CDR3 is CASSVAGLVSQTQYF. The CDR3 DNA sequence: TGTGCCAGCAGCGTAGCCGGACTAGTGAGCCAGACCCAGTACTTC.

The chain employs TRBV5-1 and TRBJ2-5, with TRBD1 identical over 7 bases. The germline V gene encodes CDR1 SGHRS and CDR2 YFSETQ. With 2 bases clipped from V and 5 bases from J, the junction kept 9 bases outside the gene matches. The CDR3 length is 15 residues. The CDR3 DNA reads TGCGCCAGCAGCTTAGACTCGACAGGGTTTGAGACCCAGTACTTC. The encoded protein is CASSLDSTGFETQYF.

The rearrangement uses TRBV10-3 and TRBJ2-5; a possible D gene is TRBD1 (6 bases). The germline CDR1 and CDR2 sequences are ENHRY and SYGVKD. The V end lost 6 bases, the J end lost 3 bases, and 17 bases lay between the germline ends. The CDR3 length is 15 residues. This CDR3 reads CAIRGTTEGKETQYF. DNA of the CDR3: TGTGCCATCAGGGGGACAACCGAAGGTAAAGAGACCCAGTACTTC.

This clone has more than one count but fewer than ten. The rearrangement links TRBV7-8 to TRBJ1-4; tentative D call: TRBD1 (6 bases). Germline V gene lookup returns CDR1 SGHVS and CDR2 FQNEAQ. Trimming took off 10 bases at V and 0 bases at J, with 15 bases between the two ends. The CDR3 extends over 15 amino acids. The CDR3: CATAGDPATNEKLFF. CDR3 nucleotides: TGTGCCACTGCAGGGGACCCCGCAACTAATGAAAAACTGTTTTTT.

The chain recombines TRBV5-1 with TRBJ2-5; unclear D gene. Deletions cut 0 bases from V and 1 base from J, with 7 bases between. CDR1 and CDR2 (germline): SGHRS, YFSETQ. The CDR3 contains 14 residues. The CDR3: CASSLGRVQETQYF. DNA of the CDR3: TGCGCCAGCAGCTTGGGCCGGGTCCAAGAGACCCAGTACTTC.

This clone was seen more than once but under ten times. J is TRBJ2-3 and V is TRBV7-9, with 10 bases lining up with TRBD2. CDR3 length: 16 amino acids. Germline CDR1 and CDR2: SEHNR and FQNEAQ (reference sequence). Trimming removed 2 bases from V and 6 bases from J; junction bases left unmatched: 8. In nucleotides, the CDR3 is TGTGCCAGCAGCTTAAGTAGCGGGGGGCTCGAGGATACGCAGTATTTT. Residues: CASSLSSGGLEDTQYF.

The chain recombines TRBV4-1 with TRBJ2-1; 11 bases line up with TRBD2. With 3 bases clipped from V and 2 bases from J, the junction kept 9 bases outside the gene matches. The CDR3 runs to 18 residues. The germline CDR1 and CDR2 sequences are MGHRA and YSYEKL. The DNA of the CDR3 is TGCGCCAGCAGCCACGTTGGCTTACTAGCGGGGGCCTACAATGAGCAGTTCTTC. This translates into CASSHVGLLAGAYNEQFF.

This clone came up once. This rearrangement joins TRBV19 to TRBJ1-5; maybe TRBD1 (6 bases). Deletions cut 7 bases from V and 5 bases from J, with 21 bases between. CDR3 length: 16 residues. The V gene's germline CDR1 is LNHDA and CDR2 SQIVND (reference sequence). The CDR3 DNA sequence: TGTGCCAGTACGAACCCTAACAGGGTGAGGGATCAGCCCCAGCATTTT. Translation: CASTNPNRVRDQPQHF.

V and J are TRBV6-6 and TRBJ1-6; D gene ambiguous. The V end was cut by 4 bases, the J end by 6 bases, with 16 bases between. Germline V lookup: CDR1 MNHNY, CDR2 SVGAGI (reference sequence). CDR3 length equals 16 residues. The CDR3: CASSSTIAVVNSPLHF. DNA for the CDR3: TGTGCCAGCAGTTCCACCATCGCCGTAGTTAATTCACCCCTCCACTTT.

This clone appeared once. The V gene is TRBV11-2, the J gene TRBJ2-7; the D gene is possibly TRBD1 (5 bases). Trimming took 5 bases from V and 6 from J, leaving 11 bases between them. The CDR3 totals 12 residues. In germline, CDR1 is SGHAT, CDR2 FQNNGV. The CDR3 DNA reads TGTGCCAGCAGCATCCCTAGGGGCGAGCAGTACTTC. It translates to CASSIPRGEQYF.

This clone was recorded a few times. The chain uses TRBV4-2 and TRBJ2-7; 12 bases are a match to TRBD1. Trimming at V came to 4 bases and at J to 6 bases, leaving 13 bases not matched to a gene. This CDR3 comprises 17 residues. Germline V lookup: CDR1 LGHNA, CDR2 YNFKEQ. The CDR3 sequence is CASSPVTAGTGGFEQYF. CDR3 nucleotide sequence: TGTGCCAGCAGCCCAGTGACCGCCGGGACAGGGGGCTTCGAGCAGTACTTC.

The chain links TRBV5-6 to TRBJ1-5; possibly TRBD1 for D (6 bases). Deletions cut 0 bases from V and 7 bases from J, with 26 bases between. This CDR3 region has 19 residues. Germline loops: CDR1 SGHDT, CDR2 YYEEEE. CDR3 in amino acids: CASSLGADYVSAGDQPQHF. The CDR3 DNA is TGTGCCAGCAGCTTGGGGGCAGACTATGTGAGTGCAGGGGACCAGCCCCAGCATTTT.

Of note for this clone: This sample includes further DNA sequences coding for the same CDR3. The chain has TRBV28 and TRBJ1-4; possibly TRBD1 for D (5 bases). The CDR3 runs 14 residues. V was pared by 5 bases and J by 0 bases, with 7 bases between. Germline CDR1 reads MDHEN; CDR2 reads SYDVKM. CDR3 coding DNA: TGTGCCAGCAGTCCGGGGGCAACTAATGAAAAACTGTTTTTT. It yields the protein CASSPGATNEKLFF.

V is TRBV5-1 and J is TRBJ1-5, with D maybe TRBD1 (6 bases). Germline CDR1 SGHRS, CDR2 YFSETQ. With 0 bases removed from V and 3 bases from J, the gap between germline ends came to 10 bases. This CDR3 has 15 residues. CDR3 bases: TGCGCCAGCAGCTTGGACGGGGGGCCCAATCAGCCCCAGCATTTT. Residues: CASSLDGGPNQPQHF.

CDR3 nucleotides: TGTGCCAGCAAGGGACAGGGCCGCACTGAAGCTTTCTTT. Translation: CASKGQGRTEAFF. This sequence joins TRBV27 and TRBJ1-1; 9 bases match TRBD1. The germline gives CDR1 MNHEY, CDR2 SMNVEV (reference sequence). This CDR3 region has 13 residues. The V and J ends lost 7 bases and 4 bases, in that order; junction bases with no gene match: 4.

The V and J genes are TRBV19 and TRBJ2-2; D is unresolved. V lost 7 bases and J 3 bases, leaving 3 bases between the germline ends. This CDR3 region has 11 residues. The germline V gene encodes CDR1 LNHDA and CDR2 SQIVND (reference sequence). CDR3 residues: CASTDTGELFF. DNA for the CDR3: TGTGCCAGTACCGACACCGGGGAGCTGTTTTTT. Complete variable domain (other parts from reference TRBV19 and TRBJ2-2): DGGITQSPKYLFRKEGQNVTLSCEQNLNHDAMYWYRQDPGQGLRLIYYSQIVNDFQKGDIAEGYSVSREKKESFPLTVTSAQKNPTAFYLCASTDTGELFFGEGSRLTVL.

The chain links TRBV4-2 to TRBJ2-1; unclear D gene. This CDR3 is built from 15 residues. V was trimmed by 1 base and J by 5 bases, leaving 12 bases between them. Per germline, CDR1 LGHNA and CDR2 YNFKEQ. In nucleotides, the CDR3 is TGTGCCAGCAGCCAAGTTAGCCGCAGAGACAATGAGCAGTTCTTC. This encodes CASSQVSRRDNEQFF.

The V call is TRBV6-5, the J call TRBJ1-3; TRBD1 matches 7 bases. Trimming took 8 bases from V and 0 from J; bases not matched to a gene: 4. CDR3 size: 14 residues. CDR1 and CDR2 (germline): MNHEY, SVGAGI. For the CDR3, the DNA is TGTGCCAGCCTTACAGGGGACTCTGGAAACACCATATATTTT. Protein sequence: CASLTGDSGNTIYF.

The J gene is TRBJ2-2, the V gene TRBV6-5; the match to TRBD1 covers 9 bases. The CDR3 contains 14 residues. The V gene's germline CDR1 is MNHEY and CDR2 SVGAGI. V lost 4 bases and J lost 4; bases outside the gene matches: 1. The CDR3: CASSSGQGTGELFF. CDR3 DNA sequence: TGTGCCAGCAGTTCGGGACAGGGCACCGGGGAGCTGTTTTTT.